This T cell receptor beta chain was sequenced in a study of cytomegalovirus exposure and HLA in healthy donors. Findings and caveats of the study: Usually a TCR sequence was rare, but some public TCRs were found in many donors. The study designated roughly 150 TCR beta chains cytomegalovirus-associated.

The validation cohort, a group of 120 subjects, included the donors and was separate from the roughly 700-subject first cohort. Clones were read by immunoSEQ multiplex PCR, and TCRdb kept only the in-frame ones, dropping some. Here the sample spans about 62,000 clones, more than 85% being singletons. This clone was counted only a few times. Antigen: not known. Other DNA sequences in the same sample also yield this CDR3. CDR1 and CDR2 (germline): MNHEY, SMNVEV (reference sequence). Trimming removed 3 bases from V and 4 bases from J, with 9 bases in between. The CDR3 is 13 residues long. Material for sequencing was PBMCs. The receptor comes from a woman under 30 in good health and CMV-seropositive. The genes are TRBV27 and TRBJ1-1, with D hard to call. CDR3 sequence: CASSLGGGTEAFF. CDR3 nucleotides: TGTGCCAGCAGTTTGGGTGGAGGCACTGAAGCTTTCTTT.